The next 4 T cell receptor beta chains were all read from a single sample in a study of vaccination effects on CD4 cells after COVID-19. Their recognized antigens are unknown. Some clones are missing from TCRdb's copy, which holds only in-frame ones; the method was immunoSEQ multiplex PCR. Of tens of thousands of clones listed, roughly 81% are singletons. After expansion with viral peptide pools in the ViraFEST assay, antigen-specific CD4+ T cells were sequenced. Around day 10 of culture, CD4+ T cells were separated out. Two-dose BNT162b2 or mRNA-1273 vaccination was given to participants. The sample here was CD4+ T cells from PBMCs cultured with HCoV-229E spike peptides, taken after COVID-19 vaccination. These receptors came from a human donor who received a COVID-19 vaccine.

This chain joins TRBV30 and TRBJ1-5; the D gene is possibly TRBD1 (5 bases). Germline V gene data show CDR1 as GTSNPN and CDR2 as SVGIG (reference sequence). This CDR3 has 12 amino acids. V lost 0 bases, J lost 10 bases, and 10 bases lay in between. The CDR3 DNA is TGTGCCTGGAGTGTAATCGGGGGACCCCAGCATTTT. This gives the protein CAWSVIGGPQHF.

The chain recombines TRBV27 with TRBJ1-5; weak D call: TRBD1 (5 bases). The germline CDR1 and CDR2 sequences are MNHEY and SMNVEV (reference sequence). The CDR3 totals 15 residues. V was trimmed by 6 bases and J by 2 bases, leaving 14 bases between them. CDR3 region: CASSQRQGRNQPQHF. The CDR3 DNA reads TGTGCCAGCAGCCAACGGCAGGGTCGCAATCAGCCCCAGCATTTT.

The chain employs TRBV12-5 and TRBJ1-1; D is uncertain. V lost 2 bases and J 11 bases, leaving 12 bases between the germline ends. The CDR3 spans 12 residues. Germline CDR1 and CDR2: LGHNT and FRNRAP. The CDR3 protein is CASGLTKTEAFF. The CDR3, as DNA: TGTGCTAGTGGTTTGACGAAAACGGAGGCTTTCTTT.

The chain combines TRBV4-1 with TRBJ2-7; TRBD2 matches at 8 bases. CDR1 is MGHRA and CDR2 is YSYEKL in the germline V gene. There are 15 residues in the CDR3. The V segment lost 4 bases and the J segment 0 bases; nucleotides outside the gene matches: 5. CDR3 coding DNA: TGCGCCAGCAGCCTACCAACTAGCGGCTCCTACGAGCAGTACTTC. Encoded protein: CASSLPTSGSYEQYF.